One sample yielded the 2 T cell receptor beta chains listed below, sequenced in a study of cytomegalovirus exposure and HLA in healthy donors. Primers: 60 Vbeta forward and 13 Jbeta reverse. Using immunoSEQ multiplex PCR, the repertoire was profiled, and TCRdb retains in-frame clones only, with some absent. The data show 60,000 to 80,000 clones, roughly 75% seen once. Sequencing input: PBMCs. Receptor source: a woman younger than 45 in good health and CMV-seronegative.

The V gene is TRBV6-1, the J gene TRBJ2-7; 7 bases align to TRBD2. With V trimmed by 1 base and J by 2 bases, 5 bases remained unmatched. Germline lookup yields CDR1 MNHNS and CDR2 SASEGT. This CDR3 is 15 amino acids long. CDR3 sequence: CASSEGRGEAYEQYF. The CDR3 DNA follows: TGTGCCAGCAGTGAAGGTCGGGGGGAGGCCTACGAGCAGTACTTC.

The chain uses TRBV4-3 and TRBJ2-6; 12 bases align to TRBD2. CDR1 is LGHNA and CDR2 is YSLEER in the germline V gene. V shed 0 bases, J shed 4 bases, and the junction held 7 bases outside the gene matches. This CDR3 spans 19 amino acids. CDR3 nucleotides: TGCGCCAGCAGCCAAGAGTTAGGACTAGCGGGAATCGGGGCCAACGTCCTGACTTTC. Its protein product is CASSQELGLAGIGANVLTF.